The 27 T cell receptor beta chains given below trace back to one sample, sequenced in a study of Graves' ophthalmopathy and Graves' hyperthyroidism. Scientists amplified the TCR beta CDR3 regions from RNA transcripts. The first round was an RT-PCR with HTBI primers, and the second round was a multiplex PCR. TCRdb re-analysed the multiplex PCR reads in MiXCR, keeping a single row per CDR3 protein. The repertoire holds about 740,000 distinct CDR3 sequences, with roughly 40% as singletons. What was sequenced was peripheral blood. The receptors come from an adult man with Graves' ophthalmopathy.

V is TRBV7-9 and J is TRBJ1-1; unclear D gene. V was pared by 4 bases and J by 1 base, with 10 bases between. This CDR3 has 14 residues. The V gene's germline CDR1 is SEHNR and CDR2 FQNEAQ (reference sequence). The CDR3 loop is CASSYEGPNTEAFF. In DNA, the CDR3 is TGTGCCAGCAGCTATGAAGGCCCGAACACTGAAGCTTTCTTT.

The chain recombines TRBV29-1 with TRBJ1-5; TRBD1 is a possible D gene (5 bases). CDR1 is SQVTM, CDR2 ANQGSEA, per germline. With 6 bases removed from V and 7 bases from J, the gap between germline ends came to 16 bases. This CDR3 is 13 amino acids long. The CDR3 spells CSVGVGGEQPQHF. CDR3 DNA: TGCAGCGTCGGAGTTGGGGGGGAGCAGCCCCAGCATTTT.

V and J are TRBV3-2 and TRBJ2-5; the D call of TRBD2 is as the table states it, not checked on the DNA. TRBV3-2 is listed as a pseudogene. CDR3 size: 13 residues. In nucleotides, the CDR3 is TGTGCCAGCAGCCAAATGACTATAGAGACCCAGTACTTC. Translation: CASSQMTIETQYF.

As to this clonotype: This sequence may be a read error, since a much larger clone differs from it by one base. The chain has TRBV7-9 and TRBJ2-5; D possibly corresponds to TRBD2 (5 bases). The CDR3 is made up of 15 amino acids. Germline CDR1 SEHNR, CDR2 FQNEAQ (reference sequence). The CDR3 DNA sequence: TGTGCCAGCAGCTCGCAAGGGAGCGGAGAAGAGGCCCAGTACTTC. Protein product: CASSSQGSGEEAQYF.

Many counts were recorded for this clonotype. The genes are TRBV25-1 and TRBJ1-1; D is unresolved. CDR1 and CDR2 from the germline V gene are MGHDK and SYGVNS. Trimming took 3 bases from V and 1 from J, leaving 6 bases between them. The CDR3 spans 13 residues. The CDR3 DNA reads as TGTGCCAGCAGTGATCGGCAGAACACTGAAGCTTTCTTT. It specifies CASSDRQNTEAFF.

The J gene is TRBJ1-2, the V gene TRBV11-3, with D unclear. The CDR3 extends over 14 amino acids. Germline lookup yields CDR1 SGHNT and CDR2 YENEEA. Trimming took 3 bases from V and 4 from J, leaving 12 bases between them. CDR3 nucleotide sequence: TGTGCCAGCAGCTTCGGCAGTTTGGGCTATGGCTACACCTTC. Its translation is CASSFGSLGYGYTF.

The chain is built from TRBV20-1 and TRBJ1-2; D might be TRBD1 (6 bases). Per the germline V gene, CDR1 is DFQATT and CDR2 is SNEGSKA (reference sequence). Trimming removed 0 bases from V and 8 bases from J, with 19 bases in between. This CDR3 comprises 15 residues. Here the CDR3 reads CSARDPYNDRSGYTF. CDR3 in DNA: TGCAGTGCTAGAGACCCATATAACGACAGGTCCGGCTACACCTTC.

The chain combines TRBV2 with TRBJ2-7; 8 nucleotides line up with TRBD2. Looked up from germline, CDR1 is SNHLY and CDR2 is FYNNEI. Unmatched junction bases numbered 14, after V lost 6 bases and J lost 7 bases. This CDR3 region has 15 residues. The CDR3 nucleotides read TGTGCCAGCAGGGAGACAGTAGCGGGACACAATGAGCAGTACTTC. This gives the protein CASRETVAGHNEQYF.

This chain's CDR3 is CASRTAAGGSYEQYF. CDR3 nucleotides: TGTGCCAGCAGAACGGCGGCAGGGGGCTCCTACGAGCAGTACTTC. V is TRBV7-8 and J is TRBJ2-7; 7 nucleotides align to TRBD1. The V gene end was trimmed by 6 bases and the J gene end by 0 bases; junction bases not matched to a gene: 8. This CDR3 contains 15 residues. Germline V lookup: CDR1 SGHVS, CDR2 FQNEAQ.

The J gene is TRBJ1-1, the V gene TRBV20-1, with 8 bases lining up with TRBD1. The CDR3 has 13 residues. The germline gives CDR1 DFQATT, CDR2 SNEGSKA (reference sequence). V shed 3 bases, J shed 6 bases, and the junction held 6 bases outside the gene matches. CDR3 nucleotide sequence: TGCAGTGCTAGGGCAGGGGGCAAACCTGAAGCTTTCTTT. This encodes CSARAGGKPEAFF.

As to this clonotype: This may be a read error: a much more frequent sequence differs by one nucleotide. J is TRBJ1-1 and V is TRBV19; TRBD1 might be the D (5 bases). The CDR3 is made up of 15 amino acids. Germline CDR1 LNHDA, CDR2 SQIVND (reference sequence). The CDR3 sequence is CASSLERGRNAEAFF. As DNA, the CDR3 is TGTGCCAGCAGCTTAGAGAGGGGCAGGAACGCTGAAGCTTTCTTT.

This clonotype was seen a few times. One end of the junction fails to match germline, which may point to a read error. V and J are TRBV10-3 and TRBJ1-1; D not certain. Germline V CDR1 and CDR2: ENHRY, SYGVKD. The CDR3 extends over 17 amino acids. The CDR3 bases are TGTGCCAGCAGTTACTCGAATAGGCAACAGATGGACACTGAAGCTTTCTTT. This sequence encodes CASSYSNRQQMDTEAFF.

For this clonotype: Possible read error: a much larger clone is one base away. The V gene is TRBV12-3 or TRBV12-4, the J gene TRBJ1-5; no firm D call. V shed 5 bases and J shed 0 bases, with 5 bases lying between them. This CDR3 region has 13 residues. CDR3 protein: CASSVYSNQPQHF. CDR3 bases: TGTGCCAGCAGTGTCTATAGCAATCAGCCCCAGCATTTT.

At least ten counts were recorded for this clonotype. The chain joins TRBV6-6 to TRBJ1-5, with D uncertain. The CDR3 runs 13 residues. CDR1 is MNHNY and CDR2 is SVGAGI in the germline V gene (reference sequence). Trimming removed 4 bases from V and 5 bases from J, with 9 bases in between. This CDR3 reads CASSSTKDQPQHF. The CDR3 nucleotides read TGTGCCAGCAGTTCCACAAAAGATCAGCCCCAGCATTTT.

The genes are TRBV7-9 and TRBJ1-1; TRBD1 is a possible D gene (6 bases). The CDR3 has 15 amino acids. With 4 bases removed from V and 5 bases from J, the gap between germline ends came to 17 bases. Germline assignment: CDR1 SEHNR and CDR2 FQNEAQ (reference sequence). This CDR3 is CASSSNNRVGTEAFF. For the CDR3, the DNA is TGTGCCAGCAGCTCCAACAACAGGGTGGGGACTGAAGCTTTCTTT.

In its sample, this clonotype was seen once. This rearrangement joins TRBV29-1 to TRBJ2-5; tentatively, D is TRBD2 (7 bases). V dropped 5 bases and J dropped 5 bases, with 18 bases sitting between them. The CDR3 covers 14 residues. From germline, CDR1 is SQVTM and CDR2 ANQGSEA. Written as DNA, the CDR3 is TGCAGCGTTCGGACAGCGGGGAACACGGAGACCCAGTACTTC. Translated, it gives CSVRTAGNTETQYF.

The sample holds many counts of this clonotype. CDR3 in DNA: TGTGCCAGCACCAACAGGGATGGCTACACCTTC. Translating it yields CASTNRDGYTF. The J gene is TRBJ1-2, the V gene TRBV12-3 or TRBV12-4, with D possibly TRBD1 on 6 matching bases. The V gene lost 7 bases and the J gene lost 6 bases, with 9 bases spanning the gap. There are 11 residues in the CDR3.

The V call is TRBV9, the J call TRBJ1-1, with D unclear. Germline-derived CDR1 and CDR2 are SGDLS and YYNGEE. CDR3 length equals 13 residues. V was shortened by 2 bases and J by 7 bases, with 12 bases between the two germline ends. The CDR3 DNA is TGTGCCAGCAGCGTGGGGTTCGGGGTTGAAGCTTTCTTT. Residues: CASSVGFGVEAFF.

As concerns this clonotype: A much more abundant neighbour one base away suggests this may be a read error. Since no conserved phenylalanine or tryptophan closes the CDR3, a read error is the likely cause. The rearrangement uses TRBV10-3 and TRBJ1-2, with unresolved D. Germline CDR1 is ENHRY and CDR2 is SYGVKD. CDR3 length equals 12 residues. The CDR3 loop is CASSWRDYGYTL. Written as DNA, the CDR3 is TGTGCCAGCAGTTGGAGGGACTATGGCTACACCCTC.

The CDR3 sequence is CASSLGSGTGNYEQYF. CDR3 bases: TGTGCCAGCAGTTTAGGCTCCGGGACGGGCAACTACGAGCAGTACTTC. This rearrangement joins TRBV2 to TRBJ2-7; TRBD1 or TRBD2 may be the D gene (5 bases each). V was shortened by 5 bases and J by 3 bases, with 20 bases between the two germline ends. Germline CDR1 and CDR2: SNHLY and FYNNEI. This CDR3 has 16 residues.

This clonotype was recorded many times. The chain combines TRBV7-8 with TRBJ1-2, with a weak D call TRBD1 (6 bases). Germline V gives CDR1 SGHVS, CDR2 FQNEAQ. The CDR3 consists of 15 residues. Trimming shortened V by 5 bases and J by 2 bases, and 15 bases separated the two germline ends. CDR3 residues: CASSDSPGANYGYTF. DNA for the CDR3: TGTGCCAGCAGCGATTCCCCGGGGGCGAACTATGGCTACACCTTC.

This clonotype was observed at least ten times. This rearrangement joins TRBV7-8 to TRBJ1-2, with D tentatively TRBD1 (5 bases). V lost 4 bases, J lost 3 bases, and 12 bases lay in between. The CDR3 has 14 amino acids. Per germline, CDR1 SGHVS and CDR2 FQNEAQ. CDR3 DNA: TGTGCCAGCAGCTCATCCGGGGGTCACTATGGCTACACCTTC. Amino acid sequence: CASSSSGGHYGYTF.

This clonotype was observed a handful of times. The chain employs TRBV7-9 and TRBJ2-7; TRBD2 matches at 15 bases. The CDR3 contains 18 residues. V lost 5 bases to trimming and J lost 1 base; unmatched junction nucleotides: 9. Germline-derived CDR1 and CDR2 are SEHNR and FQNEAQ (reference sequence). CDR3 region: CASSLGLAGGRLSYEQYF. The CDR3 nucleotides are TGTGCCAGCAGCCTGGGACTAGCGGGAGGACGTTTATCCTACGAGCAGTACTTC.

Comment on this clonotype: This is likely a read error, given that the CDR3 carries no conserved phenylalanine or tryptophan at its end. The DNA is omitted, as the CDR3 cannot be located on it reliably, and the CDR3 follows TCRdb's listing. This chain connects TRBV7-9 to TRBJ1-6. The CDR3 is made up of 9 amino acids, end residues included. Germline V lookup: CDR1 SEHNR, CDR2 FQNEAQ (reference sequence). The CDR3 sequence: CASSLDDIS.

This clonotype has a count of ten or more. DNA for the CDR3: TGCAGCGTTGCGGGCAGGGGTAGCAATCAGCCCCAGCATTTT. Residues: CSVAGRGSNQPQHF. J is TRBJ1-5 and V is TRBV29-1, with D possibly being TRBD1 (6 bases). There are 14 residues in the CDR3. The germline gives CDR1 SQVTM, CDR2 ANQGSEA. V dropped 4 bases and J dropped 0 bases, with 10 bases sitting between them.

Only a few counts were recorded for this clonotype. The chain combines TRBV7-2 with TRBJ2-6, with D possibly TRBD1 on 6 matching bases. Trimming removed 5 bases from V and 0 bases from J, with 14 bases in between. The CDR3 is 17 amino acids. CDR1 is SGHTA and CDR2 is FQGNSA in the germline V gene. CDR3 amino acids: CASSQPGHLSGANVLTF. The CDR3 nucleotides read TGTGCCAGCAGCCAGCCGGGACACCTCTCTGGGGCCAACGTCCTGACTTTC.

The rearrangement links TRBV10-3 to TRBJ1-2, with 9 positions matching TRBD1. The CDR3 is 14 amino acids. Germline V gene lookup returns CDR1 ENHRY and CDR2 SYGVKD. V was pared by 1 base and J by 7 bases, with 4 bases of the junction left unmatched. The chain's CDR3 is CAISEWTGVRGYTF. CDR3 nucleotide sequence: TGTGCCATCAGTGAGTGGACAGGGGTACGTGGCTACACCTTC.